The subject of this entry is one TCR beta chain. Antigen unknown. The data were produced by immunoSEQ multiplex PCR, yet TCRdb's version contains in-frame clones alone and is incomplete. Of approximately 15,000 clones detected, roughly 66% appear once; the ten largest clones hold approximately 13%. These data come from a study of CD4+ T cells in melanoma. Germline-derived CDR1 and CDR2 are SGHTA and FQGNSA. This CDR3 comprises 19 residues. Losses at the gene ends were 5 bases for V and 1 base for J; bases not matched to a gene: 13. General study findings and limits: Neoantigen-specific CD4+ T cells in melanoma reportedly had diverse differentiation states. CD8+ T cell, macrophage and B cell function reportedly correlated with neoantigen-specific CD4+ T cells.

The chain uses TRBV7-2 and TRBJ2-1; 11 bases are a match to TRBD2. What was sequenced was cells from a culture (not recorded whether cultured in vitro). The receptor was isolated from a human donor with melanoma. CDR3 sequence (DNA): TGTGCCAGCAGCCCGAAAGGAGTAGCGGGGGGGCGGTCCTACAATGAGCAGTTCTTC. It encodes CASSPKGVAGGRSYNEQFF.